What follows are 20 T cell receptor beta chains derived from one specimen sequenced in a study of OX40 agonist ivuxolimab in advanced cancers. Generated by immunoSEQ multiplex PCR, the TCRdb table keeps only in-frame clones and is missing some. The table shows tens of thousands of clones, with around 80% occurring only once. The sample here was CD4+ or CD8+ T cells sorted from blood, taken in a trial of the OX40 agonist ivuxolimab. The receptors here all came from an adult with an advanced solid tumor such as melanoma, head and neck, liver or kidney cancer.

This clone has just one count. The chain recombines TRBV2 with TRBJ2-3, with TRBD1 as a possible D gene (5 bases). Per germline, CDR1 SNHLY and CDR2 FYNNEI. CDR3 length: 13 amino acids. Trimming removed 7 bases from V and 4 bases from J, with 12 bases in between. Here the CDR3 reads CASKTGPADTQYF. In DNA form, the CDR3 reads TGTGCCAGCAAAACAGGTCCCGCAGATACGCAGTATTTT.

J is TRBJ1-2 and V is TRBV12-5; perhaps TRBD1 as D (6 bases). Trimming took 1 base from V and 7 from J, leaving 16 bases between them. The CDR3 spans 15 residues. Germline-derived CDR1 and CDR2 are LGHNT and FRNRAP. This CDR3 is CASGLGTRGIRGYTF. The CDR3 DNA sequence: TGTGCTAGTGGTTTGGGAACCAGGGGAATTCGTGGCTACACCTTC.

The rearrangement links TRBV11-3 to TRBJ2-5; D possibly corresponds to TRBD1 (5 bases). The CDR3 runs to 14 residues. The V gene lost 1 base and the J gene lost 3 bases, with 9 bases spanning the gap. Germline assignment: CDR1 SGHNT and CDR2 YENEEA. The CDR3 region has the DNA TGTGCCAGCAGCTTAGGCAGGGCTGAAGAGACCCAGTACTTC. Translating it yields CASSLGRAEETQYF.

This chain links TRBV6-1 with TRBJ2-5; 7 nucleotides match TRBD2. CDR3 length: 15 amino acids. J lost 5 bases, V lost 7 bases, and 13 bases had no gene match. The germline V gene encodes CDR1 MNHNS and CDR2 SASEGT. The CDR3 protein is CASILSGGQLETQYF. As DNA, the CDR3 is TGTGCCAGCATCCTCTCGGGGGGTCAGTTGGAGACCCAGTACTTC.

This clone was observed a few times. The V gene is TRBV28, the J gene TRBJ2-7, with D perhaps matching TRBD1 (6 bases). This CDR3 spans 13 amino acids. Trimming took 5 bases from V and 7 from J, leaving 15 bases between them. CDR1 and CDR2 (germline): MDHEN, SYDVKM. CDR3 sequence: CASSATGSGEQYF. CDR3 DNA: TGTGCCAGCAGTGCTACAGGGAGTGGAGAGCAGTACTTC.

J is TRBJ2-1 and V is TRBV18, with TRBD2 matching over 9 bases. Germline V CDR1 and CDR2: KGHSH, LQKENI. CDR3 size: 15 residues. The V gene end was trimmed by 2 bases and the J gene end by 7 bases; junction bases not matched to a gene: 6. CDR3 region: CASSPVGLAQNEQFF. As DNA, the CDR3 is TGTGCCAGCTCACCAGTGGGACTAGCTCAGAATGAGCAGTTCTTC.

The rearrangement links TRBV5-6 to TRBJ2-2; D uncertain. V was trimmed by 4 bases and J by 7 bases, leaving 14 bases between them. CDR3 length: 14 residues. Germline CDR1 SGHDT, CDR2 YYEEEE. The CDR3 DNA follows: TGTGCCAGCAGCCCCACGACCCAAAACGGGGAGCTGTTTTTT. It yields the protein CASSPTTQNGELFF.

The CDR3 here is CASSPTSEGTEAFF. The CDR3 DNA reads as TGTGCCAGCTCACCGACCTCAGAGGGGACTGAAGCTTTCTTT. This rearrangement joins TRBV18 to TRBJ1-1; maybe TRBD1 (5 bases). This CDR3 is built from 14 residues. Germline V lookup: CDR1 KGHSH, CDR2 LQKENI. Trimming removed 3 bases from V and 5 bases from J, with 13 bases in between.

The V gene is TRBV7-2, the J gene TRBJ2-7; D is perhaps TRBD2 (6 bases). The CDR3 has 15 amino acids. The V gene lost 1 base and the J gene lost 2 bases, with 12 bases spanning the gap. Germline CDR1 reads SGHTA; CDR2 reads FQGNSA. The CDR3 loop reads CASSLDQEGTYEQYF. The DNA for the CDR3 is TGTGCCAGCAGCTTAGATCAGGAGGGGACCTACGAGCAGTACTTC.

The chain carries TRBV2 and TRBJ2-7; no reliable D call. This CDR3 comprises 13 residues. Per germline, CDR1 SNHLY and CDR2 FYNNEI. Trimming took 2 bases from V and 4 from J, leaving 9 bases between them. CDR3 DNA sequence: TGTGCCAGCAGTGAAAAGTCTTCTTACGAGCAGTACTTC. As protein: CASSEKSSYEQYF.

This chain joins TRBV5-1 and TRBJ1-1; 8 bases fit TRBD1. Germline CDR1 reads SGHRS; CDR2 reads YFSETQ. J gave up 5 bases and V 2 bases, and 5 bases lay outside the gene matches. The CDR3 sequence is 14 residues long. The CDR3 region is CASSLQGVRTEAFF. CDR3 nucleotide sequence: TGCGCCAGCAGCTTACAGGGGGTGCGTACTGAAGCTTTCTTT.

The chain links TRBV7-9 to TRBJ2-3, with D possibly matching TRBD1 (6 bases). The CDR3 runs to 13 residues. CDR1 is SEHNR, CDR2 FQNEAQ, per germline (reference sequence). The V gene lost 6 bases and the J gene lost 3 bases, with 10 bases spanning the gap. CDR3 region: CASRGGRTDTQYF. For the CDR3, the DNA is TGTGCCAGCAGAGGGGGTCGGACAGATACGCAGTATTTT.

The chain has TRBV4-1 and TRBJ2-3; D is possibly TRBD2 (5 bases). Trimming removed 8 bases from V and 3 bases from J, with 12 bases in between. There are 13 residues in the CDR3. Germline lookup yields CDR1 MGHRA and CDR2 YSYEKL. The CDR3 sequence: CASVATGTDTQYF. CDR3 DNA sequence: TGCGCCAGCGTAGCGACGGGGACAGATACGCAGTATTTT.

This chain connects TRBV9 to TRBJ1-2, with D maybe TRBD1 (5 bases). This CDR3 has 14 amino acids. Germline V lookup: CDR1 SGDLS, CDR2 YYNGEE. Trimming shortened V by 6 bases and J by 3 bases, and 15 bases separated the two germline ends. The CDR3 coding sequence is TGTGCCAGCACCTTATCGGGGGGTTACTATGGCTACACCTTC. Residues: CASTLSGGYYGYTF. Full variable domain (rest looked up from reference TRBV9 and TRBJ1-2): DSGVTQTPKHLITATGQRVTLRCSPRSGDLSVYWYQQSLDQGLQFLIQYYNGEERAKGNILERFSAQQFPDLHSELNLSSLELGDSALYFCASTLSGGYYGYTFGSGTRLTVV.

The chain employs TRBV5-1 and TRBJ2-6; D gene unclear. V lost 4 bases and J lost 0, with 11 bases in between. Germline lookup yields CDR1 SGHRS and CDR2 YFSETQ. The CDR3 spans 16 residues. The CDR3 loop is CASSPEPYSGANVLTF. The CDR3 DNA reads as TGCGCCAGCAGCCCGGAACCCTACTCTGGGGCCAACGTCCTGACTTTC. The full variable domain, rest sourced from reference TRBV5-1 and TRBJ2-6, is KAGVTQTPRYLIKTRGQQVTLSCSPISGHRSVSWYQQTPGQGLQFLFEYFSETQRNKGNFPGRFSGRQFSNSRSEMNVSTLELGDSALYLCASSPEPYSGANVLTFGAGSRLTVL.

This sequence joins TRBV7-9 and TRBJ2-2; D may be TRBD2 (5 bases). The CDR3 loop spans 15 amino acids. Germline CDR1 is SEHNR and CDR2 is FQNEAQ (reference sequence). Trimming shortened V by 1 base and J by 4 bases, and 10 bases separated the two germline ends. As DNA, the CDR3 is TGTGCCAGCAGCTTAGTAGGGCGGGTCACCGGGGAGCTGTTTTTT. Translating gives CASSLVGRVTGELFF.

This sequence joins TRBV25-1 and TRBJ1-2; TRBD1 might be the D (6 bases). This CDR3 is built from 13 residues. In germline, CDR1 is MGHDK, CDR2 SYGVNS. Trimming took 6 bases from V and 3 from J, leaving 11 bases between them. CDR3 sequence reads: CASRRGVDYGYTF. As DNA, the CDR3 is TGTGCCAGCAGGAGGGGGGTGGACTATGGCTACACCTTC.

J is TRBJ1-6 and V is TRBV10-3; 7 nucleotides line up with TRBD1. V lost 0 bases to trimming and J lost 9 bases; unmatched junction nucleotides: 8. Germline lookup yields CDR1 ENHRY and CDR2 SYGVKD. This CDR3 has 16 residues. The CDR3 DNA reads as TGTGCCATCAGTGAGTCCGCAGGGGGTAGTGGTTCACCCCTCCACTTT. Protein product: CAISESAGGSGSPLHF.

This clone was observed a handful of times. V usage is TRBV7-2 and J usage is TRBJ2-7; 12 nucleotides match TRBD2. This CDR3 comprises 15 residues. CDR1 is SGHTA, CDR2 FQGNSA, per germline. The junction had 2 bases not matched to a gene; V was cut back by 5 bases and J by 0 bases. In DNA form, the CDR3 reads TGTGCCAGCAGCGGACTAGCGGGAAGCTCCTACGAGCAGTACTTC. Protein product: CASSGLAGSSYEQYF.

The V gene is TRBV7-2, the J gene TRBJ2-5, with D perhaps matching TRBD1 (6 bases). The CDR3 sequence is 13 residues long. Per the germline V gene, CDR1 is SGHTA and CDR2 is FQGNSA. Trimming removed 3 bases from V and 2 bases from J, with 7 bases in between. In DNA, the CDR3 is TGTGCCAGCAGCTTCGGACAGCAAGAGACCCAGTACTTC. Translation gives CASSFGQQETQYF.